The 10 T cell receptor beta chains in this list originate from one sample, sequenced in a study of cytomegalovirus exposure and HLA in healthy donors. 13 Jbeta primers and 60 Vbeta primers were used for the PCR. The assay was immunoSEQ multiplex PCR, and TCRdb's table has in-frame clones only and misses some. The sample contains about 130,000 clones, around 70% of which appear only once. The sequencing sample was made of PBMCs. The receptors here all came from a human donor in good health.

This clone was detected a few times. This chain links TRBV27 with TRBJ1-5; D may be TRBD1 (5 bases). This CDR3 contains 14 residues. CDR1 is MNHEY and CDR2 is SMNVEV in the germline V gene (reference sequence). V lost 8 bases, J lost 0 bases, and 11 bases lay in between. The DNA of the CDR3 is TGTGCCAGCCGGGGGAACCCTAGCAATCAGCCCCAGCATTTT. As protein: CASRGNPSNQPQHF.

The J gene is TRBJ2-2, the V gene TRBV7-6; a possible D gene is TRBD1 (6 bases). There are 15 residues in the CDR3. Trimming left V 5 bases short and J 5 bases short, with 15 bases between. Germline CDR1 is SGHVS and CDR2 is FNYEAQ. CDR3 residues: CASSQGLEGTGELFF. CDR3 DNA: TGTGCCAGCAGCCAGGGGCTAGAAGGGACCGGGGAGCTGTTTTTT.

The V and J genes are TRBV11-1 and TRBJ2-5; TRBD2 might be the D (6 bases). CDR3 size: 15 residues. Trimming cost V 1 base and J 4 bases, with 13 bases left between them. From germline, CDR1 is SGHAT and CDR2 FQDESV (reference sequence). CDR3 sequence (DNA): TGTGCCAGCAGCTTAGTCTCGGGAGCGGTAGAGACCCAGTACTTC. It codes for CASSLVSGAVETQYF.

The chain joins TRBV6-5 to TRBJ2-7, with TRBD1 matching 8 bases. V lost 9 bases, J lost 11 bases, and 15 bases stayed unmatched. Germline values: CDR1 MNHEY, CDR2 SVGAGI. The CDR3 covers 13 residues. CDR3 sequence reads: CASRDRSISAKYF. Here the CDR3 DNA reads TGTGCCAGTAGGGACAGGTCAATCTCTGCGAAGTACTTC.

This chain connects TRBV19 to TRBJ1-1; D remains ambiguous. Germline V gene sequence: CDR1 LNHDA, CDR2 SQIVND (reference sequence). Trimming took 3 bases from V and 0 from J, leaving 14 bases between them. CDR3 length equals 16 residues. CDR3 amino acids: CASSIEGQLMNTEAFF. The CDR3 nucleotides read TGTGCCAGTAGTATCGAGGGTCAACTGATGAACACTGAAGCTTTCTTT.

CDR3 nucleotides: TGTGCCAGCAGGGAAAGGACAGGGCACCGGCAGTTCTTC. As protein: CASRERTGHRQFF. This chain connects TRBV7-8 to TRBJ2-1, with 8 bases fitting TRBD1. V was pared by 6 bases and J by 12 bases, with 10 bases of the junction left unmatched. The CDR3 has 13 amino acids. Per the germline V gene, CDR1 is SGHVS and CDR2 is FQNEAQ. Variable domain in full (rest from reference TRBV7-8 and TRBJ2-1): GAGVSQSPRYKVAKRGQDVALRCDPISGHVSLFWYQQALGQGPEFLTYFQNEAQLDKSGLPSDRFFAERPEGSVSTLKIQRTQQEDSAVYLCASRERTGHRQFFGPGTRLTVL.

On this clone itself: The germline gene is not matched at one end of the junction; a read error may be the cause. Other nucleotide sequences in the sample specify the same CDR3. This chain uses TRBV5-6 with TRBJ1-1; 7 bases line up with TRBD1. The V gene's germline CDR1 is SGHDT and CDR2 YYEEEE. The CDR3 loop spans 15 amino acids. The CDR3 region has the DNA TGTGCCAGCAGCAAACTGGACAGGATGAACACCGAAGCTTTCTTT. The encoded protein is CASSKLDRMNTEAFF.

The DNA for the CDR3 is TGTGCCAGCAAGAGACAGGGGGGCAATCAGCCCCAGCATTTT. Translated: CASKRQGGNQPQHF. The chain combines TRBV27 with TRBJ1-5; TRBD1 aligns across 9 bases. Germline lookup yields CDR1 MNHEY and CDR2 SMNVEV (reference sequence). The CDR3 length is 14 residues. J gave up 2 bases and V 7 bases, and 3 bases lay outside the gene matches.

J is TRBJ2-5 and V is TRBV5-5; possibly TRBD1 for D (5 bases). Per germline, CDR1 SGHKS and CDR2 YYEKEE (reference sequence). V was pared by 5 bases and J by 6 bases, with 14 bases between. This CDR3 region has 13 residues. This chain's CDR3 is CASSPQGVKTQYF. In nucleotides, the CDR3 is TGTGCCAGCAGTCCCCAAGGGGTAAAGACCCAGTACTTC. Full variable domain (rest looked up from reference TRBV5-5 and TRBJ2-5): DAGVTQSPTHLIKTRGQQVTLRCSPISGHKSVSWYQQVLGQGPQFIFQYYEKEERGRGNFPDRFSARQFPNYSSELNVNALLLGDSALYLCASSPQGVKTQYFGPGTRLLVL.

This chain links TRBV11-2 with TRBJ2-7; TRBD1 agrees at 8 bases. V dropped 2 bases and J dropped 2; count of bases not matched to a gene: 11. Germline CDR1 SGHAT, CDR2 FQNNGV. The CDR3 spans 17 residues. The CDR3 here is CASSLYGQGATTYEQYF. Here the CDR3 DNA reads TGTGCCAGCAGCTTATATGGGCAGGGGGCGACAACCTACGAGCAGTACTTC.